The source of this T cell receptor beta chain is a study of blood T cell repertoires in COVID-19. Overall study context: The United States, Italy and Spain provided the acute and convalescent COVID-19 samples. PBMCs, B-cell-depleted T cells, or T cells provided the cDNA or gDNA that made up the material.

In the authors' methods: Amplification of reference gene primers provided the estimated nucleated cell counts. The assay was immunoSEQ multiplex PCR, and TCRdb's table has in-frame clones only and misses some. V and J calls and clone size follow that table, whereas D and trimming were derived from the DNA. Here the sample spans about 330,000 clones, around 82% being singletons. The CDR3 is 15 residues long. V dropped 0 bases and J dropped 4; count of bases not matched to a gene: 3. Germline values: CDR1 MNHEY, CDR2 SVGAGI. The gene calls are TRBV6-5 and TRBJ1-3; TRBD1 matches 7 bases. The source of this sequence is a woman in her 50s with acute or convalescent COVID-19. Input material: peripheral blood. The CDR3 DNA sequence: TGTGCCAGCAGTTACTCGACAGGGTTCGGAAACACCATATATTTT. It translates to CASSYSTGFGNTIYF.